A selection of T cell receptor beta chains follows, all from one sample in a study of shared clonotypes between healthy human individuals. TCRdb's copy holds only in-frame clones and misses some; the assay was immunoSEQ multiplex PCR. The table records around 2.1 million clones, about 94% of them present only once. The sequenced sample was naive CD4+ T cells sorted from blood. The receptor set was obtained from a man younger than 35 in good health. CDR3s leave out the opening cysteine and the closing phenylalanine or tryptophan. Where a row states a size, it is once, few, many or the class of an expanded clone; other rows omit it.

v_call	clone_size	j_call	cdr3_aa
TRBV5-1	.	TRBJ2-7	ASRSYRQGGNEQY
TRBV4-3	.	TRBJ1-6	ASSHSSSPLH
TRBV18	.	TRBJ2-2	ASSPPSGLGTGELF
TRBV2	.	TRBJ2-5	ASSLTRLAGPLTQY
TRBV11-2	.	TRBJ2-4	ASSFEGYAVNIQY
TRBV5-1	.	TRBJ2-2	ASSLQGDTGELF
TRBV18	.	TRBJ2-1	ASSQDNEQF
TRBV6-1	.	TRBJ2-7	ASSELGVSYEQY
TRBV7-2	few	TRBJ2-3	ASSLAPAGGQDTQY
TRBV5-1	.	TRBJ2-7	ASSVDTGPYEQY
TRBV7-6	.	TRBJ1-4	ASSSQVTGGEKLF
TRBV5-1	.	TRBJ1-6	ASSLDRATGSPLH
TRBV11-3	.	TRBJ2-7	ASSPSGQDYEQY
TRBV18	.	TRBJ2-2	ASSGSGSNTGELF
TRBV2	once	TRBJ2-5	ASSEDRKGETQY
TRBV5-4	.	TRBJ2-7	ASSSGTGNSYEQY
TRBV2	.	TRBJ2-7	ASSDGAGNYEQY
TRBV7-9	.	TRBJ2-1	ASSSDAQAYNEQF
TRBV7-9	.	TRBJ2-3	ASTGTGGGDTQY
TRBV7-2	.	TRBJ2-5	ASSARLGTNQETQY
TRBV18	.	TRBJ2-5	ASSRAPLVGETQY
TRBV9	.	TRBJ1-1	ASSVAPTGEEAF
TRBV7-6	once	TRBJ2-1	ASSLLGLAVYNEQF
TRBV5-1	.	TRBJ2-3	ASSLRGMYTDTQY
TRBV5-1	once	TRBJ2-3	ASSAGAGTDTQY
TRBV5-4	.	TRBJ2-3	ASSLTSATDTQY
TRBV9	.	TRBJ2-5	ASSSLQGRDETQY
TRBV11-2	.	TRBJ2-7	ASSSRTSGKTYEQY
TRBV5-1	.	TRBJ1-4	ASSGSGLELF
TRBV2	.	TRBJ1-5	ASSEGGNNQPQH
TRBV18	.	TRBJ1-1	ASSRGVSMNTEAF
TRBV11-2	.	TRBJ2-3	ASSLSRGFQDTQY
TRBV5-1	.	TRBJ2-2	ASADTGTGLTGELF
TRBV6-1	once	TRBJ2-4	ASSDLKIGIAKNIQY
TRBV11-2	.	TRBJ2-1	ASSRVPPATSGRRDEQF
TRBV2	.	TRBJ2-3	ASSGTSGSPTDTQY
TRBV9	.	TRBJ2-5	ASSVVSLAGGGETQY
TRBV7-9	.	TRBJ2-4	ASSSDRGGNIQY
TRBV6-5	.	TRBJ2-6	ASSDGSGANVLT
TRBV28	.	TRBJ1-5	ASSNNQPQH
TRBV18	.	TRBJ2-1	ASSPLQTGSHEQF
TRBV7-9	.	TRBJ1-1	ASSLRQFETEAF
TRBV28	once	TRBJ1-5	ASSGSGTGNQPQH
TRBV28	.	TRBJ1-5	ASSLAQGGGHQPQH
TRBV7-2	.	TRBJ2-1	ASSLAATPGNEQF
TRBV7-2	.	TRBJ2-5	ASSLRQGLGETQY
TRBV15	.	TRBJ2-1	ATSRGGSSYNEQF
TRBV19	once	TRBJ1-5	ASSDTRNQPQH
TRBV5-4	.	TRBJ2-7	ASSPAVTDSYEQY